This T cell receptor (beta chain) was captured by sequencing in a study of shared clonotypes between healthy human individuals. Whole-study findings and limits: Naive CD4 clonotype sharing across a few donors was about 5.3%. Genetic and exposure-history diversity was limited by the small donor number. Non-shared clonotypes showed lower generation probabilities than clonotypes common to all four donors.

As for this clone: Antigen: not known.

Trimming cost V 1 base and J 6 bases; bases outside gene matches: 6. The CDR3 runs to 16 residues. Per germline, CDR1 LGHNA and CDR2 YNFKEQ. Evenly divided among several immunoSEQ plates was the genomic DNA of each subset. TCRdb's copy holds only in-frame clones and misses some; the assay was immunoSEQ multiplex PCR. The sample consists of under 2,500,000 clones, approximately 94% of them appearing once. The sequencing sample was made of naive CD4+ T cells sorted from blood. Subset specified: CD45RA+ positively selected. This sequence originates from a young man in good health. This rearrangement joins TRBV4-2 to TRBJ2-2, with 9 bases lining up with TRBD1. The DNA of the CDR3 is TGTGCCAGCAGCCAAGCCGGGACAGGGTATCCCGGGGAGCTGTTTTTT. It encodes CASSQAGTGYPGELFF.